The next 24 T cell receptor beta chains were all read from a single sample in a study of blood T cell repertoires in COVID-19. Some clones are missing from TCRdb's copy, which holds only in-frame ones; the method was immunoSEQ multiplex PCR. The sample has some 170,000 clones; about 90% are singletons. Sequencing was done on a sample of PBMCs or T cells enriched from blood (not recorded which). These receptor sequences come from a human donor with acute COVID-19. The donor label of this sample is uncertain.

This clone appeared a few times. The chain links TRBV30 to TRBJ2-7; TRBD1 aligns across 11 bases. This CDR3 has 16 amino acids. The V gene's germline CDR1 is GTSNPN and CDR2 SVGIG (reference sequence). V lost 2 bases to trimming and J lost 4 bases; unmatched junction nucleotides: 10. The CDR3 sequence: CAWSPYTGTGGYEQYF. CDR3 bases: TGTGCCTGGAGTCCCTACACCGGGACAGGGGGGTACGAGCAGTACTTC.

This chain connects TRBV2 to TRBJ1-2, with 9 bases fitting TRBD1. J lost 2 bases, V lost 7 bases, and 2 bases had no gene match. CDR1 is SNHLY and CDR2 is FYNNEI in the germline V gene. The CDR3 loop spans 13 amino acids. CDR3 coding DNA: TGTGCCAGCACCACAGGGGGCAACTATGGCTACACCTTC. This translates into CASTTGGNYGYTF.

Turning to this clone: This sample includes further DNA sequences coding for the same CDR3. The chain carries TRBV2 and TRBJ1-1; tentative D call: TRBD1 (5 bases). V was pared by 2 bases and J by 5 bases, with 6 bases between. Germline CDR1 SNHLY, CDR2 FYNNEI. The CDR3 is made up of 12 amino acids. The CDR3 sequence is CASSEQGTEAFF. CDR3 in DNA: TGTGCCAGCAGTGAACAGGGAACTGAAGCTTTCTTT.

The chain is built from TRBV18 and TRBJ1-6; 11 bases fit TRBD1. The CDR3 spans 16 residues. Trimming at V came to 6 bases and at J to 7 bases, leaving 8 bases not matched to a gene. Germline V CDR1 and CDR2: KGHSH, LQKENI. The DNA of the CDR3 is TGTGCCAGCTCTCAAAACCGGGACAGGGGGAATTCACCCCTCCACTTT. Translation: CASSQNRDRGNSPLHF.

V gene TRBV30 combines with J gene TRBJ2-3; D remains ambiguous. The CDR3 sequence is 16 residues long. Trimming shortened V by 0 bases and J by 0 bases, and 13 bases separated the two germline ends. Germline loops: CDR1 GTSNPN, CDR2 SVGIG (reference sequence). The CDR3: CAWSVLVPLSTDTQYF. The CDR3 DNA is TGTGCCTGGAGTGTACTTGTCCCGCTAAGCACAGATACGCAGTATTTT.

This chain links TRBV7-6 with TRBJ2-5, with a weak D call TRBD2 (5 bases). The CDR3 totals 15 residues. Germline-derived CDR1 and CDR2 are SGHVS and FNYEAQ. Trimming left V 5 bases short and J 2 bases short, with 15 bases between. CDR3 sequence reads: CASSPRASWQETQYF. The CDR3 DNA reads TGTGCCAGCAGCCCGAGGGCTAGCTGGCAAGAGACCCAGTACTTC.

Only a few counts were recorded for this clone. The rearrangement joins TRBV30 to TRBJ1-1; a weak D match, TRBD1 (6 bases). This CDR3 spans 12 amino acids. Germline V gene sequence: CDR1 GTSNPN, CDR2 SVGIG (reference sequence). Trimming removed 4 bases at V and 6 bases at J, with 12 bases between. The CDR3: CAWNFRGAEAFF. The CDR3 nucleotides read TGTGCCTGGAATTTCAGGGGTGCTGAAGCTTTCTTT. The variable domain in full, with the rest retrieved from reference TRBV30 and TRBJ1-1, is SQTIHQWPATLVQPVGSPLSLECTVEGTSNPNLYWYRQAAGRGLQLLFYSVGIGQISSEVPQNLSASRPQDRQFILSSKKLLLSDSGFYLCAWNFRGAEAFFGQGTRLTVV.

The chain couples TRBV7-2 to TRBJ2-4; weak D call: TRBD2 (5 bases). CDR3 size: 14 residues. The V gene's germline CDR1 is SGHTA and CDR2 FQGNSA. V dropped 3 bases and J dropped 7 bases, with 13 bases sitting between them. CDR3 sequence (DNA): TGTGCCAGCAGCTTGCCGGGGTTCGGGAACATTCAGTACTTC. This encodes CASSLPGFGNIQYF.

This clone was detected only a few times. The rearrangement joins TRBV9 to TRBJ1-2; possibly TRBD1 for D (6 bases). This CDR3 spans 13 amino acids. The V and J ends lost 0 bases and 6 bases respectively, with 9 bases between them. Germline V gene data show CDR1 as SGDLS and CDR2 as YYNGEE. CDR3 nucleotides: TGTGCCAGCAGCGTAGGGGCAGGGGATGGCTACACCTTC. Its protein product is CASSVGAGDGYTF.

The rearrangement uses TRBV6-4 and TRBJ2-2; 7 nucleotides agree with TRBD1. V lost 5 bases, J lost 5 bases, and 14 bases stayed unmatched. The germline gives CDR1 MRHNA, CDR2 SNTAGT. The CDR3 has 17 amino acids. The CDR3 sequence: CASSPVRPLQGTGELFF. The DNA for the CDR3 is TGTGCCAGCAGTCCCGTTCGTCCGTTACAGGGGACCGGGGAGCTGTTTTTT.

This clone was recorded once. V usage is TRBV24-1 and J usage is TRBJ1-5, with 11 bases lining up with TRBD1. With 4 bases clipped from V and 4 bases from J, the junction kept 5 bases outside the gene matches. The CDR3 runs 16 residues. Germline V lookup: CDR1 KGHDR, CDR2 SFDVKD. CDR3 region: CATSDWTGGLNQPQHF. The CDR3 region has the DNA TGTGCCACCAGTGACTGGACAGGGGGCCTTAATCAGCCCCAGCATTTT.

CDR3 coding DNA: TGTGCCAGCAGCCCTTGGACACGCTCCACCGGGGAGCTGTTTTTT. It is translated as CASSPWTRSTGELFF. The chain joins TRBV21-1 to TRBJ2-2; the D segment call TRBD1 is taken from the table without a DNA check. TRBV21-1 is a pseudogene. This CDR3 has 15 residues.

The chain combines TRBV7-8 with TRBJ2-5; TRBD2 matches 8 bases. V shed 1 base, J shed 1 base, and the junction held 5 bases outside the gene matches. The germline gives CDR1 SGHVS, CDR2 FQNEAQ. This CDR3 contains 16 residues. The chain's CDR3 is CASSLELAEFQETQYF. The CDR3 DNA follows: TGTGCCAGCAGCTTAGAACTAGCGGAATTCCAAGAGACCCAGTACTTC.

In this sample, this clone turned up many times. CDR3 sequence reads: CASSSGRNRGEQYF. CDR3 sequence (DNA): TGTGCCAGCAGCTCAGGACGGAATCGCGGGGAGCAGTACTTC. The J gene is TRBJ2-7, the V gene TRBV5-8; tentatively, D is TRBD2 (5 bases). The germline V and J ends were trimmed by 3 bases and 7 bases, with 17 bases remaining between them. Germline V gene lookup returns CDR1 SGHTS and CDR2 YDEGEE. The CDR3 is made up of 14 amino acids.

The rearrangement links TRBV19 to TRBJ2-1, with no clear D. CDR1 and CDR2 (germline): LNHDA, SQIVND (reference sequence). Trimming pared 3 bases from V and 9 bases from J, leaving 15 bases between. The CDR3 runs to 14 residues. CDR3: CASSMSADLGEQFF. In nucleotides, the CDR3 is TGTGCCAGTAGTATGTCTGCGGATCTCGGTGAGCAGTTCTTC.

This chain links TRBV29-1 with TRBJ1-5; TRBD1 matches at 8 bases. CDR1 and CDR2 (germline): SQVTM, ANQGSEA. The CDR3 runs 15 residues. With 4 bases clipped from V and 6 bases from J, the junction kept 11 bases outside the gene matches. Written as DNA, the CDR3 is TGCAGCGTTGTTCCAACAGGGGGGGGGAGTCAGCCCCAGCATTTT. Protein sequence: CSVVPTGGGSQPQHF.

This chain joins TRBV30 and TRBJ2-7; 8 positions agree with TRBD1. Germline CDR1 GTSNPN, CDR2 SVGIG (reference sequence). Trimming took 0 bases from V and 4 from J; bases not matched to a gene: 14. The CDR3 runs to 17 residues. The DNA for the CDR3 is TGTGCCTGGAGTGTAACGAGTGGTCAGGGGGCCTTTTACGAGCAGTACTTC. Amino acid sequence: CAWSVTSGQGAFYEQYF.

The chain links TRBV9 to TRBJ1-1; D is uncertain. The V end was cut by 4 bases, the J end by 0 bases, with 7 bases between. The V gene's germline CDR1 is SGDLS and CDR2 YYNGEE. The CDR3 is made up of 13 amino acids. The CDR3: CASSSTVNTEAFF. The CDR3 DNA reads as TGTGCCAGCAGCTCAACGGTGAACACTGAAGCTTTCTTT.

The chain couples TRBV11-2 to TRBJ2-3; D might be TRBD1 (6 bases). CDR3 length: 16 residues. Trimming left V 0 bases short and J 1 base short, with 11 bases between. The germline CDR1 and CDR2 sequences are SGHAT and FQNNGV. The CDR3 reads CASSLDWPGGTDTQYF. In DNA, the CDR3 is TGTGCCAGCAGCTTAGATTGGCCAGGGGGCACAGATACGCAGTATTTT. Full variable domain (missing parts from reference TRBV11-2 and TRBJ2-3): EAGVAQSPRYKIIEKRQSVAFWCNPISGHATLYWYQQILGQGPKLLIQFQNNGVVDDSQLPKDRFSAERLKGVDSTLKIQPAKLEDSAVYLCASSLDWPGGTDTQYFGPGTRLTVL.

The chain recombines TRBV7-7 with TRBJ2-7, with 7 bases matching TRBD1. There are 14 residues in the CDR3. The germline CDR1 and CDR2 sequences are SSHAT and FNYEAQ (reference sequence). The trim removed 5 bases at V and 2 bases at J, leaving 6 bases unmatched. This chain's CDR3 is CASSPRDRAYEQYF. CDR3 in DNA: TGTGCCAGCAGCCCCAGGGACAGAGCCTACGAGCAGTACTTC.

This clone was observed a single time. The chain joins TRBV5-5 to TRBJ2-2, with 9 bases matching TRBD1. The CDR3 is made up of 18 amino acids. V was pared by 4 bases and J by 6 bases, with 16 bases of the junction left unmatched. CDR1 is SGHKS, CDR2 YYEKEE, per germline (reference sequence). The CDR3 DNA is TGTGCCAGCAGCCCGACCCAGGGAGGGACAGGGTCGTCCGGGGAGCTGTTTTTT. This codes for CASSPTQGGTGSSGELFF.

The chain joins TRBV18 to TRBJ1-1, with TRBD1 as a possible D gene (5 bases). The V and J ends lost 3 bases and 5 bases respectively, with 16 bases between them. Germline-derived CDR1 and CDR2 are KGHSH and LQKENI. The CDR3 extends over 15 amino acids. CDR3 region: CASSPRGQGGTEAFF. As DNA, the CDR3 is TGTGCCAGCTCACCCCGTGGGCAGGGTGGAACTGAAGCTTTCTTT.

The chain links TRBV27 to TRBJ1-6, with TRBD1 matching over 8 bases. Trimming removed 5 bases from V and 3 bases from J; junction bases left unmatched: 6. The CDR3 loop spans 16 amino acids. CDR1 and CDR2 (germline): MNHEY, SMNVEV (reference sequence). The CDR3 nucleotides are TGTGCCAGCAGTCTAGACAGGGGCCGCTATAATTCACCCCTCCACTTT. It is translated as CASSLDRGRYNSPLHF.

The chain employs TRBV27 and TRBJ1-4; tentative D call: TRBD1 (6 bases). This CDR3 region has 15 residues. Germline V lookup: CDR1 MNHEY, CDR2 SMNVEV (reference sequence). V lost 5 bases and J 11 bases, leaving 21 bases between the germline ends. The CDR3 reads CASSRQRGANSKLFF. CDR3 bases: TGTGCCAGCAGTCGGCAGCGGGGGGCGAACTCGAAACTGTTTTTT.